The 2 T cell receptor beta chains below all came from one sample that was sequenced in a study of blood T cell repertoires in COVID-19. Some clones are missing from TCRdb's copy, which holds only in-frame ones; the method was immunoSEQ multiplex PCR. The sample has about 250,000 clones; approximately 83% are singletons. Input material: peripheral blood. These TCRs come from a person between 70 and 80 years old with COVID-19, enrolled during active disease.

The chain joins TRBV9 to TRBJ1-1; D unclear. V was clipped by 3 bases and J by 3 bases, with 15 bases between them. CDR1 is SGDLS, CDR2 YYNGEE, per germline. The CDR3 runs to 15 residues. CDR3 bases: TGTGCCAGCAGCGACGGACTCCTAAGAGACACTGAAGCTTTCTTT. Its translation is CASSDGLLRDTEAFF. The whole variable domain, filled in from reference TRBV9 and TRBJ1-1, reads DSGVTQTPKHLITATGQRVTLRCSPRSGDLSVYWYQQSLDQGLQFLIQYYNGEERAKGNILERFSAQQFPDLHSELNLSSLELGDSALYFCASSDGLLRDTEAFFGQGTRLTVV.

V and J are TRBV7-8 and TRBJ1-4; TRBD1 matches at 8 bases. V lost 2 bases, J lost 1 base, and 3 bases stayed unmatched. Germline CDR1 is SGHVS and CDR2 is FQNEAQ. The CDR3 consists of 16 residues. The CDR3 DNA follows: TGTGCCAGCAGCTTAACAGGGGGGGGAACTAATGAAAAACTGTTTTTT. Encoded protein: CASSLTGGGTNEKLFF.